This T cell receptor (beta chain) was recovered during a study of blood T cells in healthy people across ages. Study-wide findings and caveats: Both naive CD4+ cell counts and diversity were greater in long-lived donors than in aged donors.

In regard to this clonotype: Its antigen is not identified.

V shed 3 bases and J 5 bases; nucleotides not matched to a gene: 7. CDR3 length: 15 amino acids. Germline CDR1 reads KGHDR; CDR2 reads SFDVKD. Next came a second PCR, run for roughly 6 to 11 cycles, which used a sample-barcoded 5' primer along with a J-beta primer mix. A single record per CDR3 protein comes from TCRdb applying MiXCR to the 5' RACE reads. The sample shows approximately 830,000 distinct CDR3 sequences, 62% of them seen only once. This TCR was recovered from a man aged 30 to 45 in good health. Sequencing was carried out using blood. The chain couples TRBV24-1 to TRBJ2-5; 8 bases agree with TRBD1. As DNA, the CDR3 is TGTGCCACCAGTGATAGCAGGGGGCGCTGGGAGACCCAGTACTTC. Translated, it gives CATSDSRGRWETQYF.